These T cell receptor beta chains were read from a single sample in a study of cytomegalovirus exposure and HLA in healthy donors. Measured with immunoSEQ multiplex PCR; TCRdb has only the in-frame clones, and not every one. The sample consists of 200,000 or so clones, approximately 84% of them appearing once. Sequenced input: PBMCs. The receptors come from a woman aged 25 to 45 in good health and CMV-seropositive. CDR3s include the opening cysteine and the closing phenylalanine or tryptophan. The order of the fields is clone size, V gene, D gene, J gene, CDR3 protein, CDR3 DNA. A D gene is named only where the DNA matches it firmly. Size is stated for part of the rows, as once, few or many counts, or as a class when the clone is expanded.

NA	TRBV11-2	NA	TRBJ2-1	CASSPNPAGGGEQFF	TGTGCCAGCAGCCCTAATCCCGCAGGAGGAGGTGAGCAGTTCTTC
NA	TRBV29-1	NA	TRBJ1-1	CSVEGGRDYTEAFF	TGCAGCGTTGAAGGGGGCAGGGACTACACTGAAGCTTTCTTT
NA	TRBV5-1	NA	TRBJ1-1	CASSSREATEAFF	TGCGCCAGCAGCTCCAGGGAGGCGACTGAAGCTTTCTTT
NA	TRBV13	NA	TRBJ1-4	CASSPGRDNEKLFF	TGTGCCAGCAGCCCCGGACGGGATAATGAAAAACTGTTTTTT
NA	TRBV7-9	TRBD1	TRBJ2-5	CASSSRTGEETQYF	TGTGCCAGCAGCTCCAGGACAGGGGAGGAGACCCAGTACTTC
few	TRBV6-5	TRBD2	TRBJ2-5	CASSYGGGLRETQYF	TGTGCCAGCAGTTACGGGGGAGGGTTAAGAGAGACCCAGTACTTC
NA	TRBV5-1	TRBD1	TRBJ2-7	CASSFAGTVYEQYF	TGCGCCAGCAGCTTCGCCGGGACAGTCTACGAGCAGTACTTC
NA	TRBV27	TRBD1	TRBJ2-1	CASSFAGGRYNEQFF	TGTGCCAGCAGTTTTGCAGGGGGTAGATACAATGAGCAGTTCTTC
once	TRBV7-9	TRBD1	TRBJ2-1	CASSSGLTGYPFF	TGTGCCAGCAGCTCCGGCTTGACAGGGTACCCGTTCTTC
NA	TRBV5-1	NA	TRBJ1-2	CASKLSLPGNYGYTF	TGCGCCAGCAAACTTTCCTTGCCAGGGAACTATGGCTACACCTTC
NA	TRBV5-1	NA	TRBJ2-2	CASSPGISELFF	TGCGCCAGCAGTCCGGGGATTTCGGAGCTGTTTTTT
NA	TRBV4-3	NA	TRBJ2-3	CASSQDLGDYSTDTQYF	TGCGCCAGCAGCCAAGACCTGGGAGACTATTCCACAGATACGCAGTATTTT
NA	TRBV19	TRBD1	TRBJ1-5	CASREGGGGSNQPQHF	TGTGCCAGTAGAGAAGGGGGCGGGGGGAGCAATCAGCCCCAGCATTTT
NA	TRBV15	TRBD1	TRBJ1-4	CATSRDTGGNEKLFF	TGTGCCACCAGCAGAGATACAGGGGGTAATGAAAAACTGTTTTTT
NA	TRBV18	TRBD1	TRBJ1-1	CASSPPGQPGKEAFF	TGTGCCAGCTCACCACCGGGACAGCCCGGAAAGGAAGCTTTCTTT
NA	TRBV6-5	NA	TRBJ1-2	CASSYSAANYGYTF	TGTGCCAGCAGTTACTCCGCAGCTAACTATGGCTACACCTTC
few	TRBV5-4	TRBD2	TRBJ2-1	CASSLGTSYEQFF	TGTGCCAGCAGCCTCGGGACTAGCTATGAGCAGTTCTTC
NA	TRBV29-1	TRBD1	TRBJ1-1	CSVEEGQGLGAFF	TGCAGCGTTGAAGAAGGACAGGGGTTAGGAGCTTTCTTT
NA	TRBV6-1	NA	TRBJ2-5	CASSDQGQETQYF	TGTGCCAGCAGTGATCAGGGCCAAGAGACCCAGTACTTC
NA	TRBV9	TRBD1	TRBJ2-1	CASSPGQGFWDEQFF	TGTGCCAGCAGCCCGGGACAGGGGTTTTGGGATGAGCAGTTCTTC
NA	TRBV6-5	TRBD1	TRBJ1-2	CASTRQGAQSAGYTF	TGTGCCAGCACTCGACAGGGGGCGCAGTCCGCTGGCTACACCTTC
NA	TRBV6-6	TRBD1	TRBJ1-6	CASSAGTGFSPLHF	TGTGCCAGCAGTGCCGGGACAGGGTTTTCACCCCTCCACTTT
NA	TRBV6-6	NA	TRBJ1-1	CASSPGDRVNTEAFF	TGTGCCAGCAGCCCAGGGGATAGGGTGAACACTGAAGCTTTCTTT
NA	TRBV5-1	NA	TRBJ2-3	CASSSGGLGGTWATDTQYF	TGCGCCAGCAGCTCCGGAGGGCTGGGGGGAACGTGGGCCACAGATACGCAGTATTTT
NA	TRBV2	NA	TRBJ2-7	CAKAGTFTYEQYF	TGTGCCAAAGCCGGGACTTTTACCTACGAGCAGTACTTC
NA	TRBV4-3	NA	TRBJ2-1	CASSQDSNSYNEQFF	TGCGCCAGCAGCCAAGATAGCAACTCCTACAATGAGCAGTTCTTC
NA	TRBV19	NA	TRBJ1-1	CASSYTDSRNTEAFF	TGTGCCAGTAGTTACACAGACAGCCGGAATACTGAAGCTTTCTTT
NA	TRBV5-1	TRBD1	TRBJ1-1	CASKDRESTEAFF	TGCGCCAGTAAAGACAGGGAATCCACTGAAGCTTTCTTT
NA	TRBV6-6	TRBD2	TRBJ2-7	CASTPVDSGAYEQYF	TGTGCCAGCACCCCGGTTGATAGCGGGGCCTACGAGCAGTACTTC
few	TRBV7-2	NA	TRBJ2-5	CASSLVQGRGTETQYF	TGTGCCAGCAGCTTAGTTCAGGGGAGGGGTACAGAGACCCAGTACTTC
NA	TRBV7-9	TRBD1	TRBJ1-1	CASRQTGESGAFF	TGTGCCAGCAGACAGACAGGGGAATCAGGAGCTTTCTTT
NA	TRBV27	TRBD1	TRBJ2-1	CASADRAPYNEQFF	TGTGCCAGCGCGGACAGGGCCCCCTACAATGAGCAGTTCTTC
NA	TRBV28	NA	TRBJ1-1	CASSLASTEAFF	TGTGCCAGCAGTTTGGCAAGTACTGAAGCTTTCTTT
NA	TRBV27	TRBD2	TRBJ2-5	CASSLPPGAGGRETQYF	TGTGCCAGCAGTTTGCCCCCTGGAGCGGGGGGGCGGGAGACCCAGTACTTC
NA	TRBV9	TRBD1	TRBJ2-2	CASSASGQGLPTGELFF	TGTGCCAGCAGCGCCTCCGGACAGGGCCTACCCACCGGGGAGCTGTTTTTT
NA	TRBV27	NA	TRBJ1-1	CASRPRGARSEAFF	TGTGCCAGCAGACCGCGGGGGGCTCGTTCTGAAGCTTTCTTT
NA	TRBV14	NA	TRBJ2-3	CASSQAAGGLTDTQYF	TGTGCCAGCAGCCAAGCCGCTGGGGGACTCACAGATACGCAGTATTTT
NA	TRBV5-1	NA	TRBJ1-1	CASSLRGGLGEEAFF	TGCGCCAGCAGCTTGAGGGGGGGCCTTGGAGAAGAAGCTTTCTTT
NA	TRBV5-6	NA	TRBJ2-2	CASSFRNTGELFF	TGTGCCAGCAGCTTTCGTAACACCGGGGAGCTGTTTTTT
NA	TRBV7-9	TRBD2	TRBJ2-2	CSSLGLVNTGELFF	TGTTCCAGCTTAGGACTAGTGAACACCGGGGAGCTGTTTTTT
once	TRBV28	NA	TRBJ1-1	CASSLGYGGTEAFF	TGTGCCAGCAGTTTAGGGTATGGAGGCACTGAAGCTTTCTTT
few	TRBV6-5	TRBD1	TRBJ2-7	CASRTGAYEQYF	TGTGCCAGCCGGACAGGGGCCTACGAGCAGTACTTC
NA	TRBV15	TRBD1	TRBJ2-2	CATSRDRANTGELFF	TGTGCCACCAGCAGGGACAGGGCGAACACCGGGGAGCTGTTTTTT
once	TRBV6-4	TRBD2	TRBJ2-5	CARYPGGRWGETQYF	TGTGCCAGGTACCCGGGAGGGCGGTGGGGGGAGACCCAGTACTTC
NA	TRBV6-5	TRBD1	TRBJ2-5	CASSRDRAWETQYF	TGTGCCAGCAGCCGGGACAGGGCCTGGGAGACCCAGTACTTC
NA	TRBV2	NA	TRBJ1-1	CASSEGGTGPVNTEAFF	TGTGCCAGCAGTGAAGGGGGCACAGGGCCGGTGAACACTGAAGCTTTCTTT
NA	TRBV19	TRBD1	TRBJ1-1	CASSIGTGGTEAFF	TGTGCCAGTAGTATCGGGACAGGGGGCACTGAAGCTTTCTTT
NA	TRBV6-1	NA	TRBJ2-4	CASSEEGYKGLRNIQYF	TGTGCCAGCAGTGAAGAAGGTTATAAGGGGTTAAGGAACATTCAGTACTTC
NA	TRBV11-2	NA	TRBJ2-2	CASSSTRPGELFF	TGTGCCAGCAGCTCGACTAGACCCGGGGAGCTGTTTTTT